Listed here are 30 T cell receptor beta chains from one sample, sequenced in a study of blood T cell repertoires in COVID-19. Libraries were prepared by immunoSEQ multiplex PCR; TCRdb keeps only in-frame clonotypes and omits some of them. The data contain 150,000 to 200,000 clones, roughly 85% of them singletons. Source material: peripheral blood. Every receptor here comes from a woman aged 55-75 years with acute or convalescent COVID-19.

The genes are TRBV6-1 and TRBJ1-6, with unresolved D. CDR1 is MNHNS and CDR2 is SASEGT in the germline V gene. V shed 3 bases and J shed 6 bases, with 6 bases lying between them. CDR3 length equals 13 residues. The CDR3 is CASSDSSNSPLHF. The DNA for the CDR3 is TGTGCCAGCAGTGATTCGAGTAATTCACCCCTCCACTTT.

The chain is built from TRBV3-1 (or the pseudogene TRBV3-2) and TRBJ2-1; D may be TRBD2 (6 bases). The CDR3 loop spans 15 amino acids. The germline CDR1 and CDR2 sequences are LGHDT and YNNKEL (reference sequence). Between the trimmed V and J ends, which lost 4 bases and 2 bases, there was a span of 12 bases. The CDR3 coding sequence is TGTGCCAGCAGCCCAGACCGGGGGACCTACAATGAGCAGTTCTTC. It specifies CASSPDRGTYNEQFF.

This chain connects TRBV24-1 to TRBJ2-2, with 7 bases fitting TRBD1. The junction had 5 bases not matched to a gene; V was cut back by 3 bases and J by 2 bases. Looked up from germline, CDR1 is KGHDR and CDR2 is SFDVKD. The CDR3 spans 16 residues. CDR3 sequence (DNA): TGTGCCACCAGTGATCCCGGGACAGCAAACACCGGGGAGCTGTTTTTT. This gives the protein CATSDPGTANTGELFF.

V gene TRBV9 combines with J gene TRBJ2-1; the D gene is possibly TRBD2 (6 bases). V shed 0 bases and J shed 5 bases, with 24 bases lying between them. CDR1 and CDR2 (germline): SGDLS, YYNGEE. CDR3 length equals 19 residues. The CDR3 nucleotides read TGTGCCAGCAGCGTAGCTGAGGGGATAACGGGAGCCCTTCACAATGAGCAGTTCTTC. Translated, it gives CASSVAEGITGALHNEQFF.

The rearrangement links TRBV5-1 to TRBJ2-1, with 10 bases matching TRBD2. The CDR3 consists of 18 residues. Germline CDR1 is SGHRS and CDR2 is YFSETQ. Trimming cost V 4 bases and J 0 bases; bases outside gene matches: 10. The CDR3 DNA is TGCGCCAGCAGCGGGGGACTAGCGTTGGTTAGCTCCTACAATGAGCAGTTCTTC. It yields the protein CASSGGLALVSSYNEQFF.

V gene TRBV6-5 combines with J gene TRBJ2-1; D gene unclear. The CDR3 contains 13 residues. V lost 5 bases and J lost 3, with 8 bases in between. Germline V gene sequence: CDR1 MNHEY, CDR2 SVGAGI. In DNA form, the CDR3 reads TGTGCCAGCAGTATCGGGTACTACAATGAGCAGTTCTTC. This encodes CASSIGYYNEQFF.

J is TRBJ1-1 and V is TRBV4-2, with 11 bases fitting TRBD1. This CDR3 spans 13 amino acids. Germline V CDR1 and CDR2: LGHNA, YNFKEQ. V shed 4 bases, J shed 8 bases, and the junction held 3 bases outside the gene matches. The CDR3 protein is CASSPGQGAEAFF. Written as DNA, the CDR3 is TGTGCCAGCAGCCCTGGACAGGGGGCGGAAGCTTTCTTT.

The CDR3 DNA follows: TGTGCCATCAGTGGGCGGGTCAGGACAGGGGGCACAGATACGCAGTATTTT. Protein: CAISGRVRTGGTDTQYF. This chain joins TRBV10-3 and TRBJ2-3; 9 positions match TRBD1. The trim removed 4 bases at V and 1 base at J, leaving 9 bases unmatched. This CDR3 is built from 17 residues. Germline CDR1 reads ENHRY; CDR2 reads SYGVKD.

The chain couples TRBV2 to TRBJ1-1; no reliable D call. This CDR3 is 14 amino acids long. V gave up 8 bases and J gave up 5 bases, with 18 bases separating them. The germline V gene has CDR1 SNHLY and CDR2 FYNNEI. The CDR3, as DNA: TGTGCCAGCGGGGAGAGGGAGACGTCGACTGAAGCTTTCTTT. Protein product: CASGERETSTEAFF.

The chain has TRBV5-1 and TRBJ2-3; 7 bases are shared with TRBD2. The CDR3 contains 16 residues. CDR1 and CDR2 (germline): SGHRS, YFSETQ. The V segment lost 1 base and the J segment 2 bases; nucleotides outside the gene matches: 7. CDR3 DNA sequence: TGCGCCAGCAGCTTGATTCCGGGAGGATTCACAGATACGCAGTATTTT. It codes for CASSLIPGGFTDTQYF.

J is TRBJ2-1 and V is TRBV5-4; 10 nucleotides agree with TRBD2. Unmatched junction bases numbered 7, after V lost 4 bases and J lost 9 bases. Germline V gene data show CDR1 as SGHNT and CDR2 as YYREEE (reference sequence). The length of the CDR3 is 14 residues. CDR3 bases: TGTGCCAGCAGCCTAGCGGGAGCTTCGGGTGAGCAGTTCTTC. It encodes CASSLAGASGEQFF.

Written as DNA, the CDR3 is TGTGCCAGCAGCTCCCGGGTGGACACTGAAGCTTTCTTT. Translation gives CASSSRVDTEAFF. The chain combines TRBV7-8 with TRBJ1-1; no clear D gene. The V gene's germline CDR1 is SGHVS and CDR2 FQNEAQ. The V gene lost 4 bases and the J gene lost 3 bases, with 9 bases spanning the gap. This CDR3 contains 13 residues.

This chain links TRBV30 with TRBJ2-6; the match to TRBD1 covers 8 bases. J gave up 1 base and V 2 bases, and 10 bases lay outside the gene matches. Germline V lookup: CDR1 GTSNPN, CDR2 SVGIG (reference sequence). This CDR3 contains 18 residues. The CDR3 bases are TGTGCCTGGAGTCCTTGGGAACAGGGGGTGTCTGGGGCCAACGTCCTGACTTTC. Encoded protein: CAWSPWEQGVSGANVLTF.

V and J are TRBV9 and TRBJ1-1; D might be TRBD1 (5 bases). The germline CDR1 and CDR2 sequences are SGDLS and YYNGEE. There are 15 residues in the CDR3. V lost 1 base and J 5 bases, leaving 15 bases between the germline ends. The CDR3 DNA is TGTGCCAGCAGCGTAATCCAAGGGGTCTTGACTGAAGCTTTCTTT. Protein product: CASSVIQGVLTEAFF. Combining the CDR3 with reference TRBV9 and TRBJ1-1 gives the whole variable domain DSGVTQTPKHLITATGQRVTLRCSPRSGDLSVYWYQQSLDQGLQFLIQYYNGEERAKGNILERFSAQQFPDLHSELNLSSLELGDSALYFCASSVIQGVLTEAFFGQGTRLTVV.

This clone has a handful of counts. V is TRBV27 and J is TRBJ2-1, with D perhaps matching TRBD1 (7 bases). The germline CDR1 and CDR2 sequences are MNHEY and SMNVEV (reference sequence). This CDR3 has 14 residues. V gave up 6 bases and J gave up 9 bases, with 18 bases separating them. As DNA, the CDR3 is TGTGCCAGCAGACCAGGGGGGAGTCGGAGTGAGCAGTTCTTC. As protein: CASRPGGSRSEQFF.

This rearrangement joins TRBV6-5 to TRBJ1-4; D may be TRBD1 (5 bases). V was shortened by 2 bases and J by 8 bases, with 12 bases between the two germline ends. This CDR3 has 14 amino acids. Germline V gene sequence: CDR1 MNHEY, CDR2 SVGAGI. CDR3 protein: CASSYPDSSEKLFF. In DNA, the CDR3 is TGTGCCAGCAGTTACCCCGACAGCTCCGAAAAACTGTTTTTT.

The V call is TRBV29-1, the J call TRBJ2-7, with D possibly TRBD2 on 5 matching bases. The ends were cut back, 2 bases at V and 3 bases at J, with 11 bases in the middle. The germline gives CDR1 SQVTM, CDR2 ANQGSEA. There are 13 residues in the CDR3. This chain's CDR3 is CSVELGSGYEQYF. The DNA of the CDR3 is TGCAGCGTTGAACTGGGGAGTGGCTACGAGCAGTACTTC.

This sequence joins TRBV3-1 (or the pseudogene TRBV3-2) and TRBJ2-3; perhaps TRBD2 as D (5 bases). V lost 4 bases and J 6 bases, leaving 8 bases between the germline ends. CDR3 length: 12 amino acids. The germline V gene has CDR1 LGHDT and CDR2 YNNKEL (reference sequence). CDR3 region: CASSPGGDTQYF. Written as DNA, the CDR3 is TGTGCCAGCAGCCCAGGAGGCGATACGCAGTATTTT.

The gene calls are TRBV27 and TRBJ2-1; 7 bases are shared with TRBD2. Germline lookup yields CDR1 MNHEY and CDR2 SMNVEV (reference sequence). The CDR3 is 15 amino acids. The V and J ends lost 9 bases and 9 bases, in that order; junction bases with no gene match: 17. For the CDR3, the DNA is TGTGCCAGTCGGCCCCGGCTGGCGGGAGTTGGTGAGCAGTTCTTC. It specifies CASRPRLAGVGEQFF.

The chain is built from TRBV10-3 and TRBJ2-1; unclear D gene. Germline V gene lookup returns CDR1 ENHRY and CDR2 SYGVKD. V lost 10 bases and J lost 8, with 15 bases in between. The CDR3 length is 12 residues. The CDR3, as DNA: TGTGCCAGCAAAAATAGCAGCCATGAGCAGTTCTTC. Translating it yields CASKNSSHEQFF.

This sequence joins TRBV7-2 and TRBJ2-1; maybe TRBD2 (5 bases). In germline, CDR1 is SGHTA, CDR2 FQGNSA. The CDR3 contains 15 residues. Deletions cut 0 bases from V and 4 bases from J, with 10 bases between. The CDR3 here is CASSLAGGPYNEQFF. CDR3 bases: TGTGCCAGCAGCTTAGCCGGAGGCCCGTACAATGAGCAGTTCTTC.

The chain combines TRBV11-2 with TRBJ2-1; 8 bases are shared with TRBD1. CDR1 is SGHAT and CDR2 is FQNNGV in the germline V gene. V shed 1 base, J shed 6 bases, and the junction held 5 bases outside the gene matches. The CDR3 length is 15 residues. The CDR3 loop reads CASSLVRTGRNEQFF. The DNA of the CDR3 is TGTGCCAGCAGCTTAGTAAGGACAGGGCGCAATGAGCAGTTCTTC.

The chain couples TRBV11-2 to TRBJ2-3; TRBD1 matches at 8 bases. The CDR3 contains 15 residues. CDR1 is SGHAT, CDR2 FQNNGV, per germline. Trimming at V came to 5 bases and at J to 2 bases, leaving 6 bases not matched to a gene. The CDR3 nucleotides read TGTGCCAGCAGCGGACAGGGTACCTCCACAGATACGCAGTATTTT. Translation gives CASSGQGTSTDTQYF.

The chain links TRBV30 to TRBJ1-3; D unresolved. The V gene's germline CDR1 is GTSNPN and CDR2 SVGIG (reference sequence). Trimming cost V 2 bases and J 0 bases, with 8 bases left between them. The length of the CDR3 is 14 residues. In DNA, the CDR3 is TGTGCCTGGAGTCCCGCTAACTCTGGAAACACCATATATTTT. Its translation: CAWSPANSGNTIYF.

The chain uses TRBV6-4 and TRBJ2-7, with D perhaps matching TRBD1 (6 bases). The germline gives CDR1 MRHNA, CDR2 SNTAGT. CDR3 length: 13 amino acids. The V end was cut by 0 bases, the J end by 8 bases, with 11 bases between. The CDR3 region is CASSDSIGTQQYF. In DNA, the CDR3 is TGTGCCAGCAGTGACTCTATTGGGACACAGCAGTACTTC.

V and J are TRBV25-1 and TRBJ1-1, with a weak D call TRBD1 (6 bases). Between the trimmed V and J ends, which lost 8 bases and 13 bases, there was a span of 20 bases. The CDR3 covers 12 residues. The germline V gene encodes CDR1 MGHDK and CDR2 SYGVNS. CDR3 sequence: CASQEGTGLGFF. CDR3 nucleotides: TGTGCCAGCCAAGAGGGCACAGGGCTTGGTTTCTTT. Full variable domain (missing parts from reference TRBV25-1 and TRBJ1-1): EADIYQTPRYLVIGTGKKITLECSQTMGHDKMYWYQQDPGMELHLIHYSYGVNSTEKGDLSSESTVSRIRTEHFPLTLESARPSHTSQYLCASQEGTGLGFFGQGTRLTVV.

The genes are TRBV21-1 and TRBJ1-2. TRBV21-1 is tagged as a pseudogene. The CDR3 extends over 15 amino acids. This CDR3 is CASSKPPRYGNGYTF. For the CDR3, the DNA is TGTGCCAGCAGCAAACCCCCTCGATACGGGAATGGCTACACCTTC.

The chain is built from TRBV5-1 and TRBJ1-2, with a tentative D call TRBD1 (5 bases). Germline lookup yields CDR1 SGHRS and CDR2 YFSETQ. The germline V and J ends were trimmed by 3 bases and 4 bases, with 16 bases remaining between them. This CDR3 comprises 15 residues. The CDR3 region is CASSSDGGKGYGYTF. The CDR3 DNA follows: TGCGCCAGCAGCTCCGATGGGGGGAAGGGCTATGGCTACACCTTC.

This rearrangement joins TRBV15 to TRBJ1-1, with D perhaps matching TRBD1 (6 bases). V was cut by 5 bases and J by 5 bases, with 15 bases left in between. The germline V gene encodes CDR1 LNHNV and CDR2 YYDKDF (reference sequence). This CDR3 contains 14 residues. The CDR3 coding sequence is TGTGCCACCAGCCCCCAGCGACAGGTGACTGAAGCTTTCTTT. Translating it yields CATSPQRQVTEAFF.

The rearrangement uses TRBV6-5 and TRBJ2-7; D unresolved. The germline V and J ends were trimmed by 9 bases and 6 bases, with 15 bases remaining between them. CDR3 length: 12 residues. The germline CDR1 and CDR2 sequences are MNHEY and SVGAGI. CDR3 sequence: CASRSSVSEQYV. CDR3 coding DNA: TGTGCCAGTCGATCCTCGGTATCCGAGCAGTACGTC.